Listed below are T cell receptor beta chains from one sample, sequenced in a study of blood T cell repertoires in COVID-19. Profiled with immunoSEQ multiplex PCR; TCRdb holds only in-frame clones, not every one. Of 350,000 or so clones in the sample, approximately 90% were seen once. Sequenced sample: peripheral blood. These TCRs come from a woman aged 25-40 years with COVID-19, enrolled during active disease. CDR3s include the opening cysteine and the closing phenylalanine or tryptophan. A D gene is named only where the DNA matches it firmly. Clone sizes are given selectively: once, few, many, or a class where the clone is expanded.

TRBJ1-1 | NA | NA | TRBV28 | TGTGCCAGCTCAGGGAGGAGTGAAGCTTTCTTT | CASSGRSEAFF
TRBJ1-4 | once | TRBD1 | TRBV4-1 | TGCGCCAGCAGCCAAGTTGGACAGGTGAATGAAAAACTGTTTTTT | CASSQVGQVNEKLFF
TRBJ1-2 | once | NA | TRBV4-1 | TGCGCCAGCAGCCAAGAGATGGCAGGGGATGGCTACACCTTC | CASSQEMAGDGYTF
TRBJ1-2 | NA | TRBD1 | TRBV5-1 | TGCGCCAGTTCAACAGGGGGCGCGTTGGGCTACACCTTC | CASSTGGALGYTF
TRBJ2-5 | NA | NA | TRBV5-8 | TGTGCCAGCAGCTGGACGTCAGGGATCACGGAGACCCAGTACTTC | CASSWTSGITETQYF
TRBJ2-2 | NA | NA | TRBV18 | TGTGCCAGCTCACCAAGGACTCTCACCGGGGAGCTGTTTTTT | CASSPRTLTGELFF
TRBJ1-5 | NA | TRBD1 | TRBV19 | TGTGCCAGTAGTGACTACACAGGGGTTCCTCAGCCCCAGCATTTT | CASSDYTGVPQPQHF
TRBJ1-2 | NA | TRBD1 | TRBV5-4 | TGTGCCACCGCGCGGGACAGAGTTGAAAACTATGGCTACACCTTC | CATARDRVENYGYTF
TRBJ1-5 | NA | NA | TRBV4-1 | TGCGCCAGCAGCCCTAAGATCCTGGGACAAGTAAGCAATCAGCCCCAGCATTTT | CASSPKILGQVSNQPQHF
TRBJ1-1 | NA | TRBD1 | TRBV11-2 | TGTGCCAGCAGCTTAGGGACAGGGCTTATGAACACTGAAGCTTTCTTT | CASSLGTGLMNTEAFF
TRBJ1-2 | NA | NA | TRBV4-3 | TGCGCCAGCACCACGGACAGCGGTACCCTCTATGGCTACACCTTC | CASTTDSGTLYGYTF
TRBJ1-4 | NA | NA | TRBV6-5 | TGTGCCAGCAGAAACAGGAAAACTAATGAAAAACTGTTTTTT | CASRNRKTNEKLFF
TRBJ2-3 | NA | NA | TRBV6-6 | TGTGCCAGCAGTTACCTCCCCAGGGGCCCCCAGTATTTT | CASSYLPRGPQYF
TRBJ2-3 | NA | TRBD2 | TRBV7-9 | TGTGCCAGCGGACCTATAGCGGGGAGGGCAGATACGCAGTATTTT | CASGPIAGRADTQYF
TRBJ2-5 | NA | NA | TRBV7-7 | TGTGCTAGCAGCTTACACCCCAAGCCGCAAGAGACCCAGTACTTC | CASSLHPKPQETQYF
TRBJ1-1 | NA | TRBD1 | TRBV7-3 | TGTGCCAGCAGCTTAGATGGACAGGGGGGCACTGAAGCTTTCTTT | CASSLDGQGGTEAFF
TRBJ1-1 | few | NA | TRBV27 | TGTGCCAGCAGGACGAGGGCCATGAACACTGAAGCTTTCTTT | CASRTRAMNTEAFF
TRBJ2-7 | NA | TRBD1 | TRBV7-9 | TGTGCCAGCAGCTTAGAAGGGGGCTGGAATTACGAGCAGTACTTC | CASSLEGGWNYEQYF
TRBJ1-3 | NA | NA | TRBV7-9 | TGTGCCAGCAGCTTAGACGGGATGAGCTCTGGAAACACCATATATTTT | CASSLDGMSSGNTIYF
TRBJ2-5 | NA | NA | TRBV5-4 | TGTGCCAGCAGCTTCCAAAGCGTCCGGGGTCAAGAGACCCAGTACTTC | CASSFQSVRGQETQYF
TRBJ1-1 | NA | TRBD1 | TRBV27 | TGTGCCAGCAGTTTACGACAGGGACAATTGAACACTGAAGCTTTCTTT | CASSLRQGQLNTEAFF
TRBJ1-1 | NA | TRBD1 | TRBV6-5 | TGTGCCAGCCGGGACAGGGGGCGGACCGCTGAAGCTTTCTTT | CASRDRGRTAEAFF